The T cell receptor (beta chain) under discussion was sequenced for a study of response to subunit inactivated influenza vaccine. Study-wide findings and caveats: Only a handful of new T cells, the authors suggested, are recruited with each seasonal influenza vaccination.

TCRdb itself ran the RT-PCR reads through MiXCR, one entry per CDR3 protein. The sample comprises 150,000 to 200,000 distinct CDR3 sequences, roughly 12% of which are singletons, and around 28% rests with the top ten. Comment on this clonotype: Its matching antigen is unknown.

CDR3 length: 14 amino acids. Germline V gene lookup returns CDR1 SGHDT and CDR2 YYEEEE. Trimming took 0 bases from V and 1 from J, leaving 7 bases between them. The sample also formed part of further work on T cells expressing NK-cell markers. As that study records: Making the TCR beta cDNA relied on 5'RACE template switching with UMIs. HCMV seropositivity characterized seven of the eight sequenced donors, and seronegativity one. The dominant NKG2C+ clonotypes represented roughly 1.0-7.5% of CD8+ T cells in five or six donors. In several donors, dominant clonotypes made up about 28.3-65% of CD3+CD56-NKG2C+ cells.

This receptor was obtained from a man between 50 and 59 years old who received an inactivated influenza vaccine. The sequencing here drew on CD8+ T cells sorted from PBMCs, taken 11 to 12 days after vaccination. The genes are TRBV5-6 and TRBJ1-1; D ambiguous. The DNA for the CDR3 is TGTGCCAGCAGCTTGGTGGTAACGAACACTGAAGCTTTCTTT. The encoded protein is CASSLVVTNTEAFF. Based on the CDR3 plus reference TRBV5-6 and TRBJ1-1, the full variable domain is DAGVTQSPTHLIKTRGQQVTLRCSPKSGHDTVSWYQQALGQGPQFIFQYYEEEERQRGNFPDRFSGHQFPNYSSELNVNALLLGDSALYLCASSLVVTNTEAFFGQGTRLTVV.